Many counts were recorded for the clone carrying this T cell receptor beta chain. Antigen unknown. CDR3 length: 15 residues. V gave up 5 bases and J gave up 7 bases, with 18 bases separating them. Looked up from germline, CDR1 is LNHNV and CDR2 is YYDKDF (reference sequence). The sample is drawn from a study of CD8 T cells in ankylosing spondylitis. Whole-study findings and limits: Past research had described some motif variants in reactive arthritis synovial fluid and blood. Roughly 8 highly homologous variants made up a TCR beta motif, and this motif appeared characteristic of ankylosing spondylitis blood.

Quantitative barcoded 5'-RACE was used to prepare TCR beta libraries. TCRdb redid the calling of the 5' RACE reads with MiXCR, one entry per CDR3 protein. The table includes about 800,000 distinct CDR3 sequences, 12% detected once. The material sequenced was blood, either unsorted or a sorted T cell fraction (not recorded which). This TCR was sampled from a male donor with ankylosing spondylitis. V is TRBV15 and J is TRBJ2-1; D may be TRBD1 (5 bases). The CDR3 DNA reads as TGTGCCACCAGCCCAAGAAGCCCCAGGGCTAATGAGCAGTTCTTC. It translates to CATSPRSPRANEQFF.